This T cell receptor (beta chain) was observed in a study of blood T cells in healthy people across ages. Next came a second PCR, run for about 7 to 12 cycles, which used a sample-barcoded 5' primer along with a J-beta primer mix. Via MiXCR, TCRdb re-called the 5' RACE reads, giving one row per CDR3 protein. The sample yields roughly 680,000 distinct CDR3 sequences, about 21% seen once. The CDR3 has 19 amino acids. The germline V gene encodes CDR1 DFQATT and CDR2 SNEGSKA (reference sequence). The V gene end was trimmed by 1 base and the J gene end by 1 base; junction bases not matched to a gene: 13. The chain is built from TRBV20-1 and TRBJ2-3; 11 bases agree with TRBD2. Sample: blood. This clonotype originated in a man aged 70-80 years in good health. The CDR3 is CSARVGLAERGIGTDTQYF. For the CDR3, the DNA is TGCAGTGCTAGAGTGGGACTAGCGGAGAGGGGCATTGGCACAGATACGCAGTATTTT.